These 5 T cell receptor beta chains originate from one sample sequenced in a study of human T cells and chemical hapten exposure. TCRdb reanalysed the RACE reads using MiXCR and keeps one entry per CDR3 protein. Among 40,000 to 50,000 distinct CDR3 sequences listed, 4% were seen once. Time point in this sample: patch test 1, 2 weeks after DPC sensitization. The sample's treatment: therapeutic diphenylcyclopropenone sensitization with weekly scalp DPC. Total RNA was isolated from whole blood that had not been fractionated. The specimen comprised whole blood, sampled in connection with sensitization to the hapten diphenylcyclopropenone (DPC). Every receptor here comes from a middle-aged man with alopecia areata. Some clones in this sample may be carry-over from other donors' samples.

This clonotype was seen ten or more times. This chain uses TRBV7-9 with TRBJ1-1; a weak D match, TRBD1 (6 bases). Germline CDR1 reads SEHNR; CDR2 reads FQNEAQ (reference sequence). CDR3 size: 11 residues. V was clipped by 0 bases and J by 10 bases, with 6 bases between them. The CDR3 spells CASSLAQGAFF. The CDR3 DNA reads as TGTGCCAGCAGCTTAGCACAGGGAGCTTTCTTT.

This clonotype was seen only a few times. V and J are TRBV25-1 and TRBJ2-5; TRBD2 might be the D (6 bases). V was cut by 4 bases and J by 2 bases, with 23 bases left in between. Germline V gene lookup returns CDR1 MGHDK and CDR2 SYGVNS. The CDR3 has 18 amino acids. CDR3 region: CASSALSGRAGPQETQYF. Here the CDR3 DNA reads TGTGCCAGCAGTGCACTTTCAGGGCGGGCGGGACCTCAAGAGACCCAGTACTTC.

This chain joins TRBV14 and TRBJ2-7, with 10 bases matching TRBD2. V was pared by 4 bases and J by 3 bases, with 0 bases of the junction left unmatched. Germline CDR1 is SGHDN and CDR2 is FVKESK. There are 13 residues in the CDR3. The CDR3 spells CASSRLAGYEQYF. CDR3 coding DNA: TGTGCCAGCAGCCGACTAGCGGGCTACGAGCAGTACTTC.

This clonotype was observed a handful of times. V gene TRBV28 combines with J gene TRBJ1-1; TRBD1 might be the D (6 bases). Germline CDR1 is MDHEN and CDR2 is SYDVKM. The V and J ends lost 10 bases and 2 bases respectively, with 26 bases between them. This CDR3 spans 17 amino acids. CDR3 coding DNA: TGTGCCACCAGCGTGGACAGACTCACCCGGCTCAACACTGAAGCTTTCTTT. Protein product: CATSVDRLTRLNTEAFF.

The chain uses TRBV29-1 and TRBJ1-1; D is possibly TRBD1 (6 bases). Per the germline V gene, CDR1 is SQVTM and CDR2 is ANQGSEA. The CDR3 runs to 14 residues. V was cut by 4 bases and J by 4 bases, with 16 bases left in between. Here the CDR3 reads CSVGEGGAATEAFF. DNA for the CDR3: TGCAGCGTTGGAGAGGGGGGGGCGGCCACTGAAGCTTTCTTT.